The rows below give T cell receptor beta chains drawn from one sample of a study of blood T cells in healthy people across ages. TCRdb called the 5' RACE reads again in MiXCR, with one record for every CDR3 protein. The sample carries approximately 800,000 distinct CDR3 sequences, 62% recorded once. Source material: blood. The receptors here all came from a man in his thirties or forties in good health. Both conserved end residues are part of each CDR3. A D gene is named only where the DNA matches it firmly. A row's size may be missing; if present it is once, few, many or a size class.

clone size,D gene,J gene,V gene,CDR3 DNA,CDR3 protein
-,TRBD1,TRBJ2-1,TRBV4-2,TGTGCCGGCAGCCAGGACAGGAGCTCCTACAATGAGCAGTTCTTC,CAGSQDRSSYNEQFF
-,TRBD2,TRBJ2-7,TRBV12-3/TRBV12-4,TGTGCCAGCAGTTTCGGACTAGCGGGGGGACTCTACGAGCAGTACTTC,CASSFGLAGGLYEQYF
-,TRBD1,TRBJ2-2,TRBV7-3,TGTGCCAGCAGCCGTGAACAGGGGGCGCACACCGGGGAGCTGTTTTTT,CASSREQGAHTGELFF
few,-,TRBJ1-2,TRBV10-3,TGTGCCATCAGTGAGAAGGGCTCCTATGGCTACACCTTC,CAISEKGSYGYTF
-,-,TRBJ2-5,TRBV5-1,TGCGCCAGCAGTGAGAGCGGTGGGTTCAGGGAGCAGTACTTC,CASSESGGFREQYF
few,TRBD2,TRBJ2-1,TRBV24-1,TGTGCCACCAGTGATACCCCTAGTGCGGGGGGGCACTACAATGAGCAGTTCTTC,CATSDTPSAGGHYNEQFF
-,-,TRBJ2-7,TRBV19,TGTGCCAGTAGTGCCTCCGGATTATGGAATTCCTACGAGCAGTACTTC,CASSASGLWNSYEQYF
once,TRBD1,TRBJ2-7,TRBV7-6,TGTGCCAGCAGCTTAAACCAGGGGGCGGGTGAGCAGTACTTC,CASSLNQGAGEQYF
-,TRBD2,TRBJ2-7,TRBV7-9,TGTGCCAGCAGTCCGACTAGCGGGATAGATAAGTACGAGCAGTACTTC,CASSPTSGIDKYEQYF
-,-,TRBJ1-2,TRBV12-3/TRBV12-4,TGTGCCAGCAGTTTCTCCCCCATGGACACATACTATGGCTACACCTTC,CASSFSPMDTYYGYTF
-,-,TRBJ2-1,TRBV7-6,TGTGCCAGCAGCCCCTGGACCAATGAGCAGTTCTTC,CASSPWTNEQFF
-,-,TRBJ1-2,TRBV2,TGTGCCAGCAGGGATCCGGGACCCTCCTCTAACTATGGCTACACCTTC,CASRDPGPSSNYGYTF
-,-,TRBJ1-5,TRBV20-1,TGCAGTGCTAGAGAGGACGGTAATCAGCCCCAGCATTTT,CSAREDGNQPQHF
-,-,TRBJ2-7,TRBV7-6,TGTGCCAGCAGCTTGGCGCAAGGCAGGGCGGGCTCCTACGAGCAGTACTTC,CASSLAQGRAGSYEQYF
-,TRBD1,TRBJ2-2,TRBV27,TGTGCCAGCACCCGGGACAGGGGTGTCGGGGAGCTGTTTTTT,CASTRDRGVGELFF
-,TRBD1,TRBJ2-7,TRBV29-1,TGCAGCGTCAATAGACAGGGGACCGAGCAGTACTTC,CSVNRQGTEQYF
-,TRBD1,TRBJ2-7,TRBV11-3,TGTGCCAGCAGTAGAGACAGGGCTGGCGAGCAGTACTTC,CASSRDRAGEQYF
-,-,TRBJ1-6,TRBV7-6,TGTGCCAGCAGCCGGGCGGTCTCCTATAATTCACCCCTCCACTTT,CASSRAVSYNSPLHF
-,-,TRBJ2-1,TRBV4-3,TGCGCCAGCAGCCAAGATCATGGGAGAGAGCAGTTCTTC,CASSQDHGREQFF
few,TRBD1,TRBJ2-4,TRBV7-2,TGTGCCAGCATCCCGGGACAGGGGGCGCCGGACATTCAGTACTTC,CASIPGQGAPDIQYF
-,TRBD1,TRBJ2-3,TRBV10-3,TGTGCCATCACGGCGGGACAGGGGCACACAGATACGCAGTATTTT,CAITAGQGHTDTQYF
-,TRBD1,TRBJ2-1,TRBV19,TGTGCCAGTAGTAACCGACAGGGATCCTACAATGAGCAGTTCTTC,CASSNRQGSYNEQFF
-,TRBD1,TRBJ1-6,TRBV27,TGTGCCAGCAGTTTATTGACAGGGAGTTCACCCCTCCACTTT,CASSLLTGSSPLHF
-,TRBD1,TRBJ2-7,TRBV9,TGTGCCAGCAGCGTAGGGCAGGGGGCCGACGAGCAGTACTTC,CASSVGQGADEQYF
-,TRBD1,TRBJ2-1,TRBV9,TGTGCCAGCAGCGTAGATTTCGGACAGGGTAGCTCCTACAATGAGCAGTTCTTC,CASSVDFGQGSSYNEQFF
few,TRBD1,TRBJ2-5,TRBV9,TGTGCCAGCAGCGTAGGGGACAGGGAAGGAGAGGAGACCCAGTACTTC,CASSVGDREGEETQYF
-,TRBD2,TRBJ2-7,TRBV2,TGTGCCAGCAGAGCTAGCGGGGGGCTAAGCTCCTACGAGCAGTACTTC,CASRASGGLSSYEQYF
-,-,TRBJ1-1,TRBV28,TGTGCCAGCAGTCCCGAGCGGGCAAACACTGAAGCTTTCTTT,CASSPERANTEAFF
few,TRBD2,TRBJ2-3,TRBV10-3,TGTGCCACCCAACCTAGCGGGGGGGCCAACACAGATACGCAGTATTTT,CATQPSGGANTDTQYF
-,-,TRBJ2-3,TRBV4-2,TGTGCCAGCAGCGAAGGCGGGACCCGCACAGATACGCAGTATTTT,CASSEGGTRTDTQYF
-,-,TRBJ2-7,TRBV4-3,TGCGCCAGCAGCCAAAAAAAATGGGGACCCTACGAGCAGTACTTC,CASSQKKWGPYEQYF
-,TRBD1,TRBJ1-5,TRBV20-1,TGCAGTGCCCCCGGGACAGGGTTTTATCAGCCCCAGCATTTT,CSAPGTGFYQPQHF
-,-,TRBJ1-2,TRBV28,TGTGCCAGCAGTTTCGAGGGTGGCTACACCTTC,CASSFEGGYTF
few,-,TRBJ2-5,TRBV5-1,TGCGCCAGCAGCTTGGGATTTACGGTCTACCAAGAGACCCAGTACTTC,CASSLGFTVYQETQYF
many,TRBD1,TRBJ1-1,TRBV7-2,TGTGCCAGCAGCGGGGGACAGTATATCGCTGAAGCTTTCTTT,CASSGGQYIAEAFF
many,TRBD1,TRBJ2-5,TRBV9,TGTGCCAGCAGCTCAGGGGACAGGGGCCAAGAGACCCAGTACTTC,CASSSGDRGQETQYF
once,-,TRBJ2-7,TRBV19,TGTGCCAGTAGTCCAAATCGGCAGGCTTACGAGCAGTACTTC,CASSPNRQAYEQYF
many,TRBD2,TRBJ2-3,TRBV27,TGTGCCAGCAGTTCCCAAGCGGGGTCAGATACGCAGTATTTT,CASSSQAGSDTQYF
-,-,TRBJ2-5,TRBV20-1,TGCAGTGCCCTCGACGGACCAGAAGAGACCCAGTACTTC,CSALDGPEETQYF
once,-,TRBJ2-7,TRBV7-2,TGTGCCAGCAGCTTAGAAGAGAGCCTTTTAGGGGTTGCCTCCTACGAGCAGTACTTC,CASSLEESLLGVASYEQYF
-,-,TRBJ2-3,TRBV12-3/TRBV12-4,TGTGCCAGTGCCCCCAGTGGAACTGTAACAGATACGCCGTATTTT,CASAPSGTVTDTPYF
-,-,TRBJ2-1,TRBV20-1,TGCAGTGCTAGCCCAGGGGCCCTAAGAATTGATGAGCAGTTCTTC,CSASPGALRIDEQFF
-,-,TRBJ2-6,TRBV6-2/TRBV6-3,TGTGCCAGCAGTTATGGTGACTCTGGGGCCAACGTCCTGACTTTC,CASSYGDSGANVLTF
-,-,TRBJ2-5,TRBV7-8,TGTGCCAGCAGCTCCCCCGGGGAATCCCAGTACTTC,CASSSPGESQYF
once,TRBD2,TRBJ2-3,TRBV7-2,TGTGCCAGCAGCCCTCACAGCCAAGCGGGGGGCACAGATACGCAGTATTTT,CASSPHSQAGGTDTQYF
-,-,TRBJ1-4,TRBV20-1,TGCAGTGCTAGAGACCCAGCCTCAACTAATGAAAAACTGTTTTTT,CSARDPASTNEKLFF
-,TRBD2,TRBJ2-3,TRBV6-5,TGTGCCAGCAGTTACTCTACGGGGGGGCGCACAGATACGCAGTATTTT,CASSYSTGGRTDTQYF